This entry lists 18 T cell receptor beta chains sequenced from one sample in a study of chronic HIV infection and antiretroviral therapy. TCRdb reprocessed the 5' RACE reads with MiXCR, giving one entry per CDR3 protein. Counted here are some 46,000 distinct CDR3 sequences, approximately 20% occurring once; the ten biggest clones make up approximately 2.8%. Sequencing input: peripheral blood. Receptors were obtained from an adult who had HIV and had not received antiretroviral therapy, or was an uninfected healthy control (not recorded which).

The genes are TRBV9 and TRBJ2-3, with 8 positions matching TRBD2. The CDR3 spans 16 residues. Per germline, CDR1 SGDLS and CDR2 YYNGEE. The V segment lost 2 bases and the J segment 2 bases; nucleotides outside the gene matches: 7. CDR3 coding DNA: TGTGCCAGCAGCGTCGTCAGCGGGAGCCCCACAGATACGCAGTATTTT. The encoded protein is CASSVVSGSPTDTQYF.

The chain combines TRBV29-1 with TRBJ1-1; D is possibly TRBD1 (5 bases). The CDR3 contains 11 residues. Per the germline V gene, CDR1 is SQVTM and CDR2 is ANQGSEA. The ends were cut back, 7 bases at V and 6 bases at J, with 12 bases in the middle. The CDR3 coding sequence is TGCAGCGCCGTGGGGGGTTCTGAAGCTTTCTTT. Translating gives CSAVGGSEAFF.

The CDR3 spells CASSPGQPTDTQYF. DNA of the CDR3: TGTGCCAGCAGCCCGGGACAGCCCACAGATACGCAGTATTTT. The chain joins TRBV28 to TRBJ2-3; 7 bases align to TRBD1. CDR3 length: 14 residues. CDR1 and CDR2 from the germline V gene are MDHEN and SYDVKM. V lost 6 bases, J lost 2 bases, and 5 bases stayed unmatched.

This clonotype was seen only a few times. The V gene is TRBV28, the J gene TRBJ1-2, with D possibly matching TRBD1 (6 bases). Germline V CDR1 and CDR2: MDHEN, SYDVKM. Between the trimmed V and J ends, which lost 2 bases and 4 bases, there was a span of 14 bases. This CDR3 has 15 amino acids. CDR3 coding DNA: TGTGCCAGCAGTTTAAGGCAGGGGAGAGGCTATGGCTACACCTTC. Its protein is CASSLRQGRGYGYTF.

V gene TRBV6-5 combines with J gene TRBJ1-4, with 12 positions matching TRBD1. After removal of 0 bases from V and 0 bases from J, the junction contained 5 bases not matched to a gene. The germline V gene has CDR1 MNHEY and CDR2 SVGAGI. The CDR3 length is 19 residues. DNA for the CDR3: TGTGCCAGCAGTTACTCAGGGACAGGGGGCTTTGCAACTAATGAAAAACTGTTTTTT. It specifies CASSYSGTGGFATNEKLFF.

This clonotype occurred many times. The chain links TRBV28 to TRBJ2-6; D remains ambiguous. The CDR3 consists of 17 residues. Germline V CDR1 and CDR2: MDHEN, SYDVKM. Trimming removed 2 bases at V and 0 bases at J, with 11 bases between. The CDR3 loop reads CASSLPGGTSGANVLTF. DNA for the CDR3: TGTGCCAGCAGTTTACCCGGCGGAACCTCTGGGGCCAACGTCCTGACTTTC.

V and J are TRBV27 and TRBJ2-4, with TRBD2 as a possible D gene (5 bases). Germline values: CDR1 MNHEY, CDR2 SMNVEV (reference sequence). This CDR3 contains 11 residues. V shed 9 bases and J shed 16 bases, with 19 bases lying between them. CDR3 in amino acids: CASTRSDKTYF. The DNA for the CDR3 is TGTGCCAGTACTAGAAGTGACAAAACCTACTTC.

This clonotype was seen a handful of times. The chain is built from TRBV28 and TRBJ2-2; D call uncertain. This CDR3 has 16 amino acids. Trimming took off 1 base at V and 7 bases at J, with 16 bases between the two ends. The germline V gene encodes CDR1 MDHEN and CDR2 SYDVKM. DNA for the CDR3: TGTGCCAGCAGTTTATTACCCTGGGCCCCGGGCGGGGAGCTGTTTTTT. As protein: CASSLLPWAPGGELFF.

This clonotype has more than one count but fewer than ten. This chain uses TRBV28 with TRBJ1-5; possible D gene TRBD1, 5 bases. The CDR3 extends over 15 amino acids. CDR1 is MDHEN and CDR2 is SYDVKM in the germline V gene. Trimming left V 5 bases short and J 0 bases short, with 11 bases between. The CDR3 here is CASSPGGDSNQPQHF. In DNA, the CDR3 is TGTGCCAGCAGTCCGGGGGGGGATAGCAATCAGCCCCAGCATTTT.

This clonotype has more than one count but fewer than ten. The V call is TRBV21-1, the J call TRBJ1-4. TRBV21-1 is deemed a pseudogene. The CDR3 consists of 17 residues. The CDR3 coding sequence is TGTGCCAGCAGCCCTCCGTTGCGGGGGGGGAAGGGTGAAAAACTGTTTTTT. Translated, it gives CASSPPLRGGKGEKLFF.

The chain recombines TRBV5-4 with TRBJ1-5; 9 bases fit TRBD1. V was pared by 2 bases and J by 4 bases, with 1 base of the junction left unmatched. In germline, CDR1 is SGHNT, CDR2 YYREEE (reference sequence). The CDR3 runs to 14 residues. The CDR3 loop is CASSLDRGNQPQHF. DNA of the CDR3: TGTGCCAGCAGCTTAGACAGGGGGAATCAGCCCCAGCATTTT.

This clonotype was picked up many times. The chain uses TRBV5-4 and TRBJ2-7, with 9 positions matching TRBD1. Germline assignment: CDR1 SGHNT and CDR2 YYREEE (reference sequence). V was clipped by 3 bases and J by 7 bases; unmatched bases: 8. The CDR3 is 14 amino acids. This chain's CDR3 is CASSSEQGAAEQYF. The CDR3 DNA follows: TGTGCCAGCAGCTCTGAACAGGGGGCGGCGGAGCAGTACTTC.

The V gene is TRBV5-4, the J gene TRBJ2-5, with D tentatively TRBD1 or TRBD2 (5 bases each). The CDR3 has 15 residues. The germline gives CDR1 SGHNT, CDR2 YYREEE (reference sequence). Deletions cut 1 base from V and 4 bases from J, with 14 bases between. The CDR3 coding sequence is TGTGCCAGCAGCTTGAGGGGCGAGGGGCCAGAGACCCAGTACTTC. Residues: CASSLRGEGPETQYF.

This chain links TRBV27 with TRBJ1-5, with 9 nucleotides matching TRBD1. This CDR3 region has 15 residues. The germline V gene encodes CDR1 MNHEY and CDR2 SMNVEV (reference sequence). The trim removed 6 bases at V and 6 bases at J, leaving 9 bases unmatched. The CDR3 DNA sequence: TGTGCCAGCAGCATACAGGGGGCATGGGGTCAGCCCCAGCATTTT. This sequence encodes CASSIQGAWGQPQHF.

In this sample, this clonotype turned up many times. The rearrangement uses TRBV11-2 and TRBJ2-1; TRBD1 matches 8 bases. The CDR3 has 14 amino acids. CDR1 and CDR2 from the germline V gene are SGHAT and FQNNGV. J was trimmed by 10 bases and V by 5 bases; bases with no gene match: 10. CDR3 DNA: TGTGCCAGCAGCCCCTCCCGGACAGGGATAGAGCAGTTCTTC. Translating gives CASSPSRTGIEQFF.

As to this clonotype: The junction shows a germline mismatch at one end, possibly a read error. The CDR3 reads CDSSSKTSGRARSYNEQFF. The CDR3 bases are TGTGACAGCAGTTCGAAGACTAGCGGGAGGGCTCGGTCCTACAATGAGCAGTTCTTC. This chain links TRBV28 with TRBJ2-1, with 14 nucleotides matching TRBD2. From germline, CDR1 is MDHEN and CDR2 SYDVKM. The CDR3 runs 19 residues.

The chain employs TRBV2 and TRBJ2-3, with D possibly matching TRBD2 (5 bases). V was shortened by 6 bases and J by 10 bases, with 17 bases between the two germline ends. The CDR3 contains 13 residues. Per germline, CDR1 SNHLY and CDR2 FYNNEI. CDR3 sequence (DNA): TGTGCCAGCAGACAAGGACTCCCCAGTGCGCAGTATTTT. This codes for CASRQGLPSAQYF. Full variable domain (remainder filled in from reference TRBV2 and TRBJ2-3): EPEVTQTPSHQVTQMGQEVILRCVPISNHLYFYWYRQILGQKVEFLVSFYNNEISEKSEIFDDQFSVERPDGSNFTLKIRSTKLEDSAMYFCASRQGLPSAQYFGPGTRLTVL.

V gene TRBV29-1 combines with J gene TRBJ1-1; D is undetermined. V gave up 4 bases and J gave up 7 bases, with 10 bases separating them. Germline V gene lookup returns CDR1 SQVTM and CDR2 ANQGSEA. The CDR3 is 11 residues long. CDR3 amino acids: CSVATDGEAFF. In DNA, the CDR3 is TGCAGCGTTGCAACAGATGGTGAAGCTTTCTTT.